This note documents a single T cell receptor (beta chain) sequence. TCRdb ran MiXCR on the PCR reads and lists one entry per CDR3 protein. The repertoire consists of about 85,000 distinct CDR3 sequences, with roughly half occurring once and the leading ten covering over 9%. The data belong to a study of CDR3 diversity in severe acne. CDR3 length: 13 residues. With 3 bases removed from V and 6 bases from J, the gap between germline ends came to 11 bases. Looked up from germline, CDR1 is SGHTA and CDR2 is FQGTGA. The receptor's source is a male donor in good health, serving as a control. The V call is TRBV7-3, the J call TRBJ2-5, with D perhaps TRBD1 or TRBD2 (7 bases each). Sequenced sample: blood. This CDR3 is CASSFQGGKTQYF. The DNA for the CDR3 is TGTGCCAGCAGCTTTCAGGGGGGGAAGACCCAGTACTTC.